Presented here are 18 T cell receptor beta chains from one specimen sequenced in a study of shared clonotypes between healthy human individuals. Using immunoSEQ multiplex PCR, the repertoire was profiled, and TCRdb retains in-frame clones only, with some absent. The profile shows 400,000 to 500,000 clones, 76% of them singletons. Sequencing used PBMCs. The receptor source for this set is a woman aged 40 to 49 in good health. Some clones in this sample may be carry-over from other donors' samples.

This chain joins TRBV5-8 and TRBJ2-7, with D uncertain. Per germline, CDR1 SGHTS and CDR2 YDEGEE. V was trimmed by 3 bases and J by 4 bases, leaving 14 bases between them. CDR3 size: 14 residues. Here the CDR3 reads CASSSGPERYEQYF. The CDR3 nucleotides read TGTGCCAGCAGCTCCGGACCCGAGAGGTACGAGCAGTACTTC.

This chain uses TRBV7-2 with TRBJ1-2; D uncertain. V was pared by 0 bases and J by 4 bases, with 3 bases between. The germline V gene encodes CDR1 SGHTA and CDR2 FQGNSA. CDR3 length: 12 amino acids. The CDR3, as DNA: TGTGCCAGCAGCTTAGCCACCTATGGCTACACCTTC. Encoded protein: CASSLATYGYTF.

This clone was found a few times. The J gene is TRBJ1-2, the V gene TRBV10-3; D perhaps matches TRBD1 (5 bases). CDR1 is ENHRY, CDR2 SYGVKD, per germline. The V end lost 0 bases, the J end lost 12 bases, and 8 bases lay between the germline ends. This CDR3 region has 11 residues. CDR3 sequence (DNA): TGTGCCATCAGTGAGTCGGGGCGAGACACCTTC. This encodes CAISESGRDTF.

The rearrangement joins TRBV4-1 to TRBJ2-1, with 7 bases lining up with TRBD2. Germline V gives CDR1 MGHRA, CDR2 YSYEKL. The CDR3 sequence is 19 residues long. V dropped 0 bases and J dropped 9; count of bases not matched to a gene: 20. The CDR3 DNA reads TGCGCCAGCAGCCAAGACCCCCTCAGGCGGGAGAGCAGAGGGAGTGAGCAGTTCTTC. This sequence encodes CASSQDPLRRESRGSEQFF.

This clone was seen a handful of times. The chain has TRBV27 and TRBJ2-1, with 9 bases identical to TRBD2. The V gene end was trimmed by 2 bases and the J gene end by 14 bases; junction bases not matched to a gene: 4. The CDR3 loop spans 12 amino acids. CDR1 is MNHEY and CDR2 is SMNVEV in the germline V gene (reference sequence). CDR3 coding DNA: TGTGCCAGCAGTTTAGCGGGAGGGCCGGAGTTCTTC. This gives the protein CASSLAGGPEFF.

CDR3 nucleotide sequence: TGTGCCACCGCTAGCGGGGGAGGAGGCACGCAGTATTTT. It is translated as CATASGGGGTQYF. The rearrangement uses TRBV27 and TRBJ2-3; 10 positions agree with TRBD2. The germline V gene has CDR1 MNHEY and CDR2 SMNVEV (reference sequence). J gave up 9 bases and V 10 bases, and 10 bases lay outside the gene matches. The CDR3 runs 13 residues.

The chain has TRBV9 and TRBJ2-7; 9 bases are shared with TRBD1. The CDR3 runs to 14 residues. The germline gives CDR1 SGDLS, CDR2 YYNGEE. V dropped 7 bases and J dropped 4; count of bases not matched to a gene: 9. The CDR3 loop reads CASSRDRVLYEQYF. CDR3 nucleotide sequence: TGTGCCAGCTCCCGGGACAGGGTTCTATACGAGCAGTACTTC.

The chain carries TRBV6-4 and TRBJ2-1; D uncertain. Trimming pared 4 bases from V and 5 bases from J, leaving 9 bases between. This CDR3 spans 13 amino acids. Germline CDR1 MRHNA, CDR2 SNTAGT. The CDR3 loop reads CASSVGENNEQFF. In DNA, the CDR3 is TGTGCCAGCAGTGTTGGAGAGAACAATGAGCAGTTCTTC.

V gene TRBV19 combines with J gene TRBJ2-7; TRBD1 might be the D (6 bases). Germline lookup yields CDR1 LNHDA and CDR2 SQIVND (reference sequence). Trimming removed 0 bases from V and 3 bases from J, with 9 bases in between. The CDR3 has 14 amino acids. CDR3 in amino acids: CASSIDRDNYEQYF. The DNA for the CDR3 is TGTGCCAGTAGTATAGACCGGGACAACTACGAGCAGTACTTC. Filled out from reference TRBV19 and TRBJ2-7, the complete variable domain reads DGGITQSPKYLFRKEGQNVTLSCEQNLNHDAMYWYRQDPGQGLRLIYYSQIVNDFQKGDIAEGYSVSREKKESFPLTVTSAQKNPTAFYLCASSIDRDNYEQYFGPGTRLTVT.

The table lists this clone with a count of one. A clone one base away is much larger, so this may be a read error. The sample contains more than one DNA sequence encoding this CDR3. The CDR3 is CASSEAWAISNTGELFF. Written as DNA, the CDR3 is TGTGCCAGCAGTGAGGCATGGGCGATTTCGAACACCGGGGAGCTGTTTTTT. The chain couples TRBV6-1 to TRBJ2-2; D gene unclear. V gave up 3 bases and J gave up 0 bases, with 14 bases separating them. The CDR3 spans 17 residues. Germline loops: CDR1 MNHNS, CDR2 SASEGT.

The CDR3 region is CASSSDRRNTEAFF. CDR3 in DNA: TGCGCCAGCAGCTCGGACAGAAGGAACACTGAAGCTTTCTTT. The rearrangement uses TRBV5-1 and TRBJ1-1, with D perhaps TRBD1 (6 bases). The V and J ends lost 3 bases and 1 base respectively, with 10 bases between them. This CDR3 has 14 amino acids. CDR1 and CDR2 (germline): SGHRS, YFSETQ.

This clone was found once. The chain joins TRBV11-2 to TRBJ2-4; D possibly corresponds to TRBD2 (6 bases). The V gene's germline CDR1 is SGHAT and CDR2 FQNNGV. This CDR3 comprises 14 residues. Trimming took 4 bases from V and 7 from J, leaving 14 bases between them. The CDR3 reads CASSSEGWQNIQYF. The CDR3 DNA reads as TGTGCCAGCAGCTCGGAGGGTTGGCAGAACATTCAGTACTTC.

For the CDR3, the DNA is TGTGCCAGCAGTGACCAGACAGGGGTTTGGGGGGAGACCCAGTACTTC. Amino acid sequence: CASSDQTGVWGETQYF. The chain has TRBV25-1 and TRBJ2-5; TRBD1 matches 8 bases. There are 16 residues in the CDR3. Looked up from germline, CDR1 is MGHDK and CDR2 is SYGVNS. J gave up 5 bases and V 3 bases, and 11 bases lay outside the gene matches.

CDR3 in DNA: TGTGCCACCAGCCCTCGTTCAGGGTTCGTCGGTGAGCAGTTCTTC. Residues: CATSPRSGFVGEQFF. The V and J genes are TRBV15 and TRBJ2-1; tentative D call: TRBD1 (5 bases). The germline V gene has CDR1 LNHNV and CDR2 YYDKDF (reference sequence). The CDR3 totals 15 residues. Trimming removed 5 bases at V and 9 bases at J, with 20 bases between.

V is TRBV9 and J is TRBJ2-2, with TRBD2 as a possible D gene (6 bases). With 5 bases removed from V and 3 bases from J, the gap between germline ends came to 14 bases. Per germline, CDR1 SGDLS and CDR2 YYNGEE. The CDR3 spans 15 residues. Here the CDR3 reads CASSRRWRDTGELFF. In DNA, the CDR3 is TGTGCCAGCAGTCGGCGGTGGAGGGACACCGGGGAGCTGTTTTTT.

As for this clone: Additional DNA sequences in this sample encode the identical CDR3. The rearrangement links TRBV28 to TRBJ1-6, with TRBD1 matching 7 bases. Germline CDR1 reads MDHEN; CDR2 reads SYDVKM. V gave up 2 bases and J gave up 6 bases; unmatched junction bases: 4. The CDR3 length is 15 residues. The CDR3 DNA reads as TGTGCCAGCAGTTTAAGGGGACAGATTAATTCACCCCTCCACTTT. This sequence encodes CASSLRGQINSPLHF.

Many counts were recorded for this clone. The chain employs TRBV14 and TRBJ2-4; TRBD1 agrees at 11 bases. J was trimmed by 10 bases and V by 4 bases; bases with no gene match: 6. CDR3 length: 14 residues. Per germline, CDR1 SGHDN and CDR2 FVKESK. CDR3 DNA: TGTGCCAGCAGCCCCCATAGGGACAGGGGGATTCAGTACTTC. Protein product: CASSPHRDRGIQYF.

This clone was recorded at least ten times. This chain connects TRBV2 to TRBJ1-4; D possibly corresponds to TRBD1 (5 bases). The germline V gene has CDR1 SNHLY and CDR2 FYNNEI. V lost 6 bases and J lost 8, with 16 bases in between. The CDR3 spans 14 residues. The CDR3 protein is CASSMEQGAEKLFF. DNA for the CDR3: TGTGCCAGCAGCATGGAGCAGGGTGCGGAAAAACTGTTTTTT.